This is a list of T cell receptor beta chains from one sample in a study of cytomegalovirus exposure and HLA in healthy donors. The protocol was immunoSEQ multiplex PCR, while the TCRdb copy is restricted to in-frame clones and leaves out a portion. Of over 85,000 clones detected, approximately 89% appear once; the ten largest clones hold about 2%. Sequences were obtained from PBMCs. These receptors all stem from a woman aged 18-30 years in good health and CMV-seronegative. Both conserved end residues are part of each CDR3. D genes are given only for firm matches. Only some rows state a clone size, as once, few, many or a class for expanded clones.

v_call	clone_size	d_call	j_call	cdr3_nt	cdr3_aa
TRBV18	NA	NA	TRBJ1-4	TGTGCCAGCTCGCCACCGCTGGCGGCGGGGTCTGAAAAACTGTTTTTT	CASSPPLAAGSEKLFF
TRBV6-1	NA	TRBD2	TRBJ2-7	TGTGCCAGCAGTGAAGTAGCGGGAGGCGTCCACGAGCAGTGCTTC	CASSEVAGGVHEQCF
TRBV27	NA	TRBD2	TRBJ2-1	TGTGCCAGCAGTTTTTCGACTAGCGGATGGGAGGGCTCCTACAATGAGCAGTTCTTC	CASSFSTSGWEGSYNEQFF
TRBV18	NA	NA	TRBJ2-7	TGTGCCAGCTCACCAAGCACTACCTACGAGCAGTACTTC	CASSPSTTYEQYF
TRBV6-1	NA	TRBD1	TRBJ2-2	TGTGCCAGCAGTGGACAGGGGGACACCGGGGAGCTGTTTTTT	CASSGQGDTGELFF
TRBV28	NA	NA	TRBJ1-5	TGTGCCAGCAGTTCTGACAGGACCTCCAATCAGCCCCAGCATTTT	CASSSDRTSNQPQHF
TRBV19	NA	NA	TRBJ1-4	TGTGCCAGTAGTGCTCACAGGGATTGGGATGAAAAACTGTTTTTT	CASSAHRDWDEKLFF
TRBV4-3	NA	TRBD2	TRBJ2-2	TGCGCCAGCAGCCAAGATCCCAGCGGGAGTCTATCCGGGGAGCTGTTTTTT	CASSQDPSGSLSGELFF
TRBV5-1	NA	TRBD1	TRBJ1-4	TGCGCCAGCAGCGGGAGTCCCGGGACAGGGGGCAAACTGTTTTTT	CASSGSPGTGGKLFF
TRBV28	NA	NA	TRBJ2-3	TGTGCCAGCAGTCCGCGAGCAGATACGCAGTATTTT	CASSPRADTQYF
TRBV29-1	once	NA	TRBJ2-2	TGCAGCGTTGACGGGGGATCAACCGGGGAGCTGTTTTTT	CSVDGGSTGELFF
TRBV6-1	once	TRBD2	TRBJ2-7	TGTGCCAGCAGTGGACCGCGGGGGTTTACCTACGAGCAGTACTTC	CASSGPRGFTYEQYF
TRBV18	once	TRBD2	TRBJ2-7	TGTGCCAGCTCACCACTCGGGACTAGCGGGAGAGACGAGCAGTACTTC	CASSPLGTSGRDEQYF
TRBV7-9	few	NA	TRBJ1-2	TGTGCCAGCAGCCACAGCTACACCTATGGCTACACCTTC	CASSHSYTYGYTF
TRBV5-1	NA	TRBD1	TRBJ2-2	TGCGCCAGCAGCCTCGGACAGGGAAACACCGGGGAGCTGTTTTTT	CASSLGQGNTGELFF
TRBV9	NA	TRBD1	TRBJ1-1	TGTGCCAGCAGCACACAAAACAGGGGCGCTGAAGCTTTCTTT	CASSTQNRGAEAFF
TRBV11-3	NA	TRBD2	TRBJ2-1	TGTGCCAGCAGCCCTATCGGCGGGGGATACAATGAGCAGTTCTTC	CASSPIGGGYNEQFF
TRBV28	NA	NA	TRBJ1-4	TGTGCCAGCAGCGAAGGTGGCGGATCTAATGAAAAACTGTTTTTT	CASSEGGGSNEKLFF
TRBV6-5	NA	TRBD1	TRBJ2-3	TGTGCCAGCAGTCCGGGACAGGGAAGCACAGATACGCAGTATTTT	CASSPGQGSTDTQYF
TRBV7-2	NA	NA	TRBJ1-1	TGTGCCAGCAGCCCGCCTAGGCGGGGGCGAGAGGTCCTCTTT	CASSPPRRGREVLF
TRBV9	NA	NA	TRBJ2-1	TGTGCCAGCAGCGTAGGCTTAACATTCGAGGTCAATGAGCAGTTCTTC	CASSVGLTFEVNEQFF
TRBV6-5	NA	TRBD1	TRBJ1-6	TGTGCCAGCAGTCCCCTTGGACAGGGGAATTCACCCCTCCACTTT	CASSPLGQGNSPLHF
TRBV6-5	NA	TRBD1	TRBJ1-4	TGTGCCAGCAGCCCGGGACAGGCGGGTGAAAAACTGTTTTTT	CASSPGQAGEKLFF
TRBV6-4	NA	TRBD2	TRBJ2-2	TGTGCCAGCAGTGATGAAGCGGGGAACGCGAACACCGGGGAGCTGTTTTTT	CASSDEAGNANTGELFF
TRBV28	NA	TRBD1	TRBJ2-3	TGTGCCAGCAGTCCCCGGGTACCGGGACAGGGGTCCGATACGCAGTATTTT	CASSPRVPGQGSDTQYF
TRBV30	NA	NA	TRBJ1-1	TGTGCCTGGATCCGGGAACCGATGAACACTGAAGCTTTCTTT	CAWIREPMNTEAFF
TRBV28	NA	NA	TRBJ1-2	TGTGCCAGCAGCCTTACTAGGGGGATTGGCTACACCTTC	CASSLTRGIGYTF
TRBV5-1	NA	NA	TRBJ1-4	TGCGCCAGCAGCCCGGAGCCAGGGGAAGGTGAAAAACTGTTTTTT	CASSPEPGEGEKLFF
TRBV19	NA	NA	TRBJ1-3	TGTGCCAGTCGTATGAGTGTCTCTGGAAACACCATATATTTT	CASRMSVSGNTIYF
TRBV7-8	NA	TRBD2	TRBJ2-7	TGTGCCAGCAGCTCATTCCTGATTAGCGGGCCCTACGAGCAGTACTTC	CASSSFLISGPYEQYF
TRBV5-4	NA	NA	TRBJ1-2	TGTGCCAGCAGCTCCCAACAGGCTTTAGCTAACTATGGCTACACCTTC	CASSSQQALANYGYTF
TRBV30	NA	TRBD1	TRBJ1-5	TGTGCCTGGGGGAGACAGGGTGGGGAGCCCCAGCATTTT	CAWGRQGGEPQHF
TRBV27	once	TRBD2	TRBJ2-1	TGTGCCAGCAGTTTATCGCCGGCTAGCGGCTCCTACAATGAGCAGTTCTTC	CASSLSPASGSYNEQFF